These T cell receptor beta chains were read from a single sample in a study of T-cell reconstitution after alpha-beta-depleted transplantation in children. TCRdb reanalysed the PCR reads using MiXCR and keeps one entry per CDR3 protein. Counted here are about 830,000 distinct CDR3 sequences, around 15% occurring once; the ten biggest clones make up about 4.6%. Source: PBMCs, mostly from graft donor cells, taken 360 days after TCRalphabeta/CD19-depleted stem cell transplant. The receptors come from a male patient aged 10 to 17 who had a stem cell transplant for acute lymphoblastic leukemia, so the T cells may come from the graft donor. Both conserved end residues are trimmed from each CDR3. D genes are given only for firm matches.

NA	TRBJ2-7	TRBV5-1	ASSLEAGANYEQY
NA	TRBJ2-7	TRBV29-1	SAPAPYEQY
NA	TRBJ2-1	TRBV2	ASSPDEGPSYNEQF
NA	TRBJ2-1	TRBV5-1	ASSLDRLYNEQF
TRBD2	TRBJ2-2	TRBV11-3	ASSSSSGRRTGELF
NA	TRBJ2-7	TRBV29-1	SVGTKRRSSYEQY
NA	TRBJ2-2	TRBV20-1	SARDLGGMNTGELF
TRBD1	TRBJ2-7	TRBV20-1	SARARDRVYEQY
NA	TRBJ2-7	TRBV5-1	ASSLSTSFPKYEQY
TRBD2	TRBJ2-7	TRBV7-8	ASSLVGGGREQY
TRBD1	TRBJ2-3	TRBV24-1	ATSDLRDRITDTQY
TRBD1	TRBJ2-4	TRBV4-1	ASSQAAGTGEDIQY
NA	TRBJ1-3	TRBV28	ASNLADSGNTIY
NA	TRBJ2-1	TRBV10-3	AISEGGPYNEQF
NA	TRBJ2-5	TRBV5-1	ASSHPFRGKETQY
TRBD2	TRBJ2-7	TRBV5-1	ASSSVWGGTYEQY
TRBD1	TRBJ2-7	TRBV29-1	SGQGLSYEQY
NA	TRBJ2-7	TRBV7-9	ASRGKDSLYYEQY
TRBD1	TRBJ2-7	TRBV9	ASSATGTAGPYEQY
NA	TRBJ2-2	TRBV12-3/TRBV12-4	ASGERWGGELF
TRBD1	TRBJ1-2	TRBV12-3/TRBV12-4	ASSSSNRGQGYT
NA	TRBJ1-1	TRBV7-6	ASSLDRWDWN
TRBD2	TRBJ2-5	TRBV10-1	ASKPGTSGRKETQY
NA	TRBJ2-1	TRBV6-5	ASSYSSPGDNEQF
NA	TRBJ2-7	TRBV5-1	ASSLDAGQPFEQY
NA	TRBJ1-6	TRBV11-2	ASSLHVRTAANSPLH
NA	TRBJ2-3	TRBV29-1	SVVIPGLLSYTDTQY
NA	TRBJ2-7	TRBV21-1	ASSAKVDYEQY
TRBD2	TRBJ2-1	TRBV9	ASSVGLAVNEQF
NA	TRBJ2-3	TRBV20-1	SAPLDSRGDTQY
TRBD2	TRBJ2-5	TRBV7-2	ASSPQREHQETQY
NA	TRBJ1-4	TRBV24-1	ATSDLRGAASNEKLF
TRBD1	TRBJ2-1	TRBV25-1	ASSVQGAYNEQF
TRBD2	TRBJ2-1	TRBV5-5	ASSWSGTSGAYNEQF
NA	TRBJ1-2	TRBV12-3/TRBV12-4	ASRAQGNYGYT
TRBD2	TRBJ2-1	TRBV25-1	ASSDLAGNEQF
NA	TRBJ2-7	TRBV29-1	SVEDGGPRDEQY
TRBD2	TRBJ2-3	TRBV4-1	ASSHSVTSARTDTQY
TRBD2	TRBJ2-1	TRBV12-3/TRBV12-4	ATISVGGSTYNEQF
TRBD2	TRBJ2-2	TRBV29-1	SVGLASGELF
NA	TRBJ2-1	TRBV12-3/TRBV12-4	ASKWRNNEQF
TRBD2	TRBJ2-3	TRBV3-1	ASSRRASGSGDTQY
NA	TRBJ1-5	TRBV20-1	SARDRHRGEQPQH
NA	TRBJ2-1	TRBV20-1	SAPYNEQF
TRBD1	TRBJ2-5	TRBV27	ASSFIQGAETQY
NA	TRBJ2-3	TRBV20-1	SARDVGHGSLPDTQY
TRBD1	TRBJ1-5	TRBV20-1	SASGFRHDRGRPRPSNQPQH
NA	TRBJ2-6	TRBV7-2	ASSLARNGISGANVLT
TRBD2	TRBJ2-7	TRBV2	ASQAIGLDDEQY
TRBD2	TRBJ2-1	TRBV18	ASSSGIPYNEQF
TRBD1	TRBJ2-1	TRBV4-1	ASSPRKSGDRADNEQF
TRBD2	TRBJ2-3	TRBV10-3	AITGGGEREVTDTQY
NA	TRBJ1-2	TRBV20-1	SARDVRRGYT
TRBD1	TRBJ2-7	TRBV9	ASSVVGQGIYEQY
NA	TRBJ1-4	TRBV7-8	ASSLAKEQTTNEKLF
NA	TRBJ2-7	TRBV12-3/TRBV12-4	ASTSRVAPIHEQY
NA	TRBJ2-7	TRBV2	ASAHYEQY
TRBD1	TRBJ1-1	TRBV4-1	ASSPIGQGPTEAF
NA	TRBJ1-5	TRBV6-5	ASSSLKGPGQPQH